What follows is one T cell receptor (beta chain) and its context. These data are taken from a study of blood T cell repertoires in COVID-19. On the study more broadly: T cells, B-cell-depleted T cells, or PBMCs supplied cDNA or gDNA.

The assay was immunoSEQ multiplex PCR, and TCRdb's table has in-frame clones only and misses some. The table has under 150,000 clones, around 85% seen once. Germline CDR1 SGHTA, CDR2 FQGNSA. The CDR3 runs to 14 residues. With 1 base removed from V and 5 bases from J, the gap between germline ends came to 9 bases. V usage is TRBV7-2 and J usage is TRBJ2-1, with D maybe TRBD2 (5 bases). This receptor was identified in a human donor in a cohort sampled during active COVID-19. The specimen was peripheral blood. CDR3 sequence: CASSLVRRDNEQFF. The CDR3 region has the DNA TGTGCCAGCAGCTTAGTGCGGCGGGACAATGAGCAGTTCTTC.